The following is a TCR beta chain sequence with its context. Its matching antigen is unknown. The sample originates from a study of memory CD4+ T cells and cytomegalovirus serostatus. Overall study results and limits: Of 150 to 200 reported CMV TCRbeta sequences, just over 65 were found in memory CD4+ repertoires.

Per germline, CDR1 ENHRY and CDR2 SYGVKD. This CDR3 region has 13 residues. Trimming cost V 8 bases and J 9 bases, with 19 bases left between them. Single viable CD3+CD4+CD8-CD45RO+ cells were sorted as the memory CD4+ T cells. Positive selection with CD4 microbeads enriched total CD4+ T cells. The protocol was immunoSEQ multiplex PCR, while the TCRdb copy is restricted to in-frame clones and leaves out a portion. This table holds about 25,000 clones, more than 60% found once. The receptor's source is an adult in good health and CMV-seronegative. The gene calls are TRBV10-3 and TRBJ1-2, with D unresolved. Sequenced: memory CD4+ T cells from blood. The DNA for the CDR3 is TGTGCCATCGTCGAGGTGGAGGGCGGGCGCTACACCTTC. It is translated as CAIVEVEGGRYTF.